These 21 T cell receptor beta chains came from one sample sequenced in a study of T cell changes during pregnancy in multiple sclerosis. Generated by immunoSEQ multiplex PCR, the TCRdb table keeps only in-frame clones and is missing some. The data hold tens of thousands of clones, with about 93% observed a single time. The sequenced sample was peripheral blood, obtained in the second trimester of pregnancy. These receptors were obtained from a female donor in good health, enrolled as a control in a pregnancy study.

The chain joins TRBV7-9 to TRBJ1-2, with TRBD1 matching over 7 bases. Germline values: CDR1 SEHNR, CDR2 FQNEAQ (reference sequence). The V gene end was trimmed by 3 bases and the J gene end by 2 bases; junction bases not matched to a gene: 9. The CDR3 is 16 amino acids. CDR3 residues: CASSFFGQEGNYGYTF. Here the CDR3 DNA reads TGTGCCAGCAGCTTTTTTGGACAGGAGGGCAACTATGGCTACACCTTC.

The chain carries TRBV7-2 and TRBJ2-3, with 10 nucleotides matching TRBD2. With 4 bases clipped from V and 6 bases from J, the junction kept 16 bases outside the gene matches. The CDR3 covers 18 residues. Germline V gene sequence: CDR1 SGHTA, CDR2 FQGNSA. CDR3 protein: CASSSPQRGGHLRDTQYF. The CDR3 nucleotides read TGTGCCAGCAGCTCCCCCCAGCGGGGGGGCCATTTACGGGATACGCAGTATTTT.

This chain joins TRBV27 and TRBJ1-2; 9 bases are a match to TRBD1. The J segment lost 5 bases and the V segment lost 4 bases, leaving 5 bases of the junction unmatched. The CDR3 spans 14 residues. The germline CDR1 and CDR2 sequences are MNHEY and SMNVEV (reference sequence). The CDR3 spells CASSSRTGEYGYTF. The CDR3 DNA sequence: TGTGCCAGCAGTTCCCGGACAGGGGAGTATGGCTACACCTTC.

J is TRBJ1-5 and V is TRBV6-5, with D unclear. Germline CDR1 and CDR2: MNHEY and SVGAGI. The V end lost 5 bases, the J end lost 5 bases, and 13 bases lay between the germline ends. The CDR3 contains 14 residues. CDR3: CASSPLNSDQPQHF. The CDR3 coding sequence is TGTGCCAGCAGTCCTCTAAACTCGGATCAGCCCCAGCATTTT.

This clone was observed once. The CDR3 region is CASSEEGRGAAEAFF. In DNA form, the CDR3 reads TGTGCCAGCAGTGAAGAGGGACGGGGGGCCGCTGAAGCTTTCTTT. The chain uses TRBV2 and TRBJ1-1, with TRBD1 as a possible D gene (6 bases). With 1 base removed from V and 6 bases from J, the gap between germline ends came to 15 bases. The V gene's germline CDR1 is SNHLY and CDR2 FYNNEI. The CDR3 loop spans 15 amino acids.

The chain uses TRBV7-6 and TRBJ2-1, with 7 bases aligning to TRBD2. Looked up from germline, CDR1 is SGHVS and CDR2 is FNYEAQ. V trimming: 5 bases; J trimming: 5 bases; junction bases outside the gene matches: 9. The CDR3 length is 15 residues. The DNA for the CDR3 is TGTGCCAGCAGCCCCGACCCGGGAGGAGACAATGAGCAGTTCTTC. This translates into CASSPDPGGDNEQFF.

The chain joins TRBV18 to TRBJ1-4; the D gene is possibly TRBD1 (5 bases). The CDR3 extends over 15 amino acids. The V end lost 0 bases, the J end lost 8 bases, and 13 bases lay between the germline ends. CDR1 and CDR2 from the germline V gene are KGHSH and LQKENI. The CDR3 bases are TGTGCCAGCTCACCACCGGAAGGGGTTGAAGAAAAACTGTTTTTT. The encoded protein is CASSPPEGVEEKLFF.

The V call is TRBV13, the J call TRBJ2-1; D is uncertain. The CDR3 has 13 residues. Germline CDR1 PRHDT, CDR2 FYEKMQ (reference sequence). Trimming pared 0 bases from V and 7 bases from J, leaving 7 bases between. The CDR3 DNA sequence: TGTGCCAGCAGCTTAGGATCATTGAATGAGCAGTTCTTC. Translating gives CASSLGSLNEQFF.

The chain has TRBV30 and TRBJ1-5; 8 bases are a match to TRBD1. In germline, CDR1 is GTSNPN, CDR2 SVGIG (reference sequence). There are 14 residues in the CDR3. Trimming cost V 0 bases and J 4 bases; bases outside gene matches: 2. CDR3 bases: TGTGCCTGGAGTGTAAGACAGGGGAATCAGCCCCAGCATTTT. Translated, it gives CAWSVRQGNQPQHF.

The count of this clone is one. The chain recombines TRBV25-1 with TRBJ1-2, with TRBD1 matching 8 bases. Germline V CDR1 and CDR2: MGHDK, SYGVNS. This CDR3 region has 14 residues. Trimming took 2 bases from V and 6 from J; bases not matched to a gene: 5. The CDR3 is CASSEPGTGDGYTF. Here the CDR3 DNA reads TGTGCCAGCAGTGAACCCGGGACAGGCGATGGCTACACCTTC.

The chain links TRBV30 to TRBJ2-1, with 11 bases lining up with TRBD2. V lost 4 bases, J lost 0 bases, and 11 bases stayed unmatched. The CDR3 is 18 residues long. Germline V gives CDR1 GTSNPN, CDR2 SVGIG (reference sequence). The CDR3 DNA follows: TGTGCCTGGAATAGCGGGGGGGTTCCGAGCAGCTCCTACAATGAGCAGTTCTTC. Translation gives CAWNSGGVPSSSYNEQFF.

CDR3: CASSIGWGGTEAFF. The CDR3 DNA reads TGTGCCAGCAGTATTGGTTGGGGGGGCACTGAAGCTTTCTTT. The chain links TRBV6-5 to TRBJ1-1; TRBD1 might be the D (5 bases). V lost 5 bases to trimming and J lost 4 bases, with 14 bases between them. Germline loops: CDR1 MNHEY, CDR2 SVGAGI. The CDR3 runs 14 residues.

The chain employs TRBV29-1 and TRBJ1-2; D gene uncertain. Germline V gene sequence: CDR1 SQVTM, CDR2 ANQGSEA. There are 11 residues in the CDR3. V lost 4 bases, J lost 2 bases, and 5 bases lay in between. The CDR3 bases are TGCAGCGTTGTATCGAACTATGGCTACACCTTC. This translates into CSVVSNYGYTF.

The sample holds a few counts of this clone. The chain links TRBV2 to TRBJ1-2; D call uncertain. The germline CDR1 and CDR2 sequences are SNHLY and FYNNEI. The CDR3 totals 11 residues. V lost 5 bases and J lost 8, with 9 bases in between. CDR3 coding DNA: TGTGCCAGCAGTCCGGAGTACGGCTACACCTTC. Protein: CASSPEYGYTF. Variable domain in full (rest from reference TRBV2 and TRBJ1-2): EPEVTQTPSHQVTQMGQEVILRCVPISNHLYFYWYRQILGQKVEFLVSFYNNEISEKSEIFDDQFSVERPDGSNFTLKIRSTKLEDSAMYFCASSPEYGYTFGSGTRLTVV.

This chain links TRBV14 with TRBJ2-3, with 9 positions matching TRBD1. Germline CDR1 is SGHDN and CDR2 is FVKESK. CDR3 length: 17 residues. V trimming: 0 bases; J trimming: 1 base; junction bases outside the gene matches: 5. The CDR3 nucleotides read TGTGCCAGCAGCCAAGATACCTGGACAGGGGGCACAGATACGCAGTATTTT. Translating it yields CASSQDTWTGGTDTQYF.

The chain joins TRBV4-1 to TRBJ2-1; 9 bases align to TRBD1. This CDR3 is 15 amino acids long. V lost 3 bases to trimming and J lost 4 bases; unmatched junction nucleotides: 4. Per the germline V gene, CDR1 is MGHRA and CDR2 is YSYEKL. The CDR3 region is CASSHRQGGYNEQFF. CDR3 sequence (DNA): TGCGCCAGCAGCCATAGACAGGGGGGGTACAATGAGCAGTTCTTC.

V and J are TRBV7-2 and TRBJ2-3, with 8 bases aligning to TRBD1. The CDR3 is 15 amino acids. Germline V gene sequence: CDR1 SGHTA, CDR2 FQGNSA. With V trimmed by 4 bases and J by 2 bases, 5 bases remained unmatched. DNA of the CDR3: TGTGCCAGCAGCTCGACAGGGGTCTACACAGATACGCAGTATTTT. Protein: CASSSTGVYTDTQYF.

V gene TRBV5-6 combines with J gene TRBJ1-2; D unresolved. The germline V and J ends were trimmed by 2 bases and 4 bases, with 12 bases remaining between them. This CDR3 has 14 residues. In germline, CDR1 is SGHDT, CDR2 YYEEEE. The CDR3 region is CASSLGGLGYGYTF. CDR3 nucleotide sequence: TGTGCCAGCAGCTTAGGAGGGTTGGGCTATGGCTACACCTTC.

The chain links TRBV15 to TRBJ2-7; D is unresolved. The V end was cut by 1 base, the J end by 3 bases, with 10 bases between. Germline CDR1 is LNHNV and CDR2 is YYDKDF (reference sequence). The length of the CDR3 is 14 residues. CDR3 region: CATSRATPIYEQYF. The CDR3 DNA reads as TGTGCCACCAGCAGAGCGACACCGATCTACGAGCAGTACTTC. Variable domain in full (rest from reference TRBV15 and TRBJ2-7): DAMVIQNPRYQVTQFGKPVTLSCSQTLNHNVMYWYQQKSSQAPKLLFHYYDKDFNNEADTPDNFQSRRPNTSFCFLDIRSPGLGDTAMYLCATSRATPIYEQYFGPGTRLTVT.

The chain combines TRBV9 with TRBJ2-5; 8 bases are a match to TRBD2. Per the germline V gene, CDR1 is SGDLS and CDR2 is YYNGEE. J lost 4 bases, V lost 6 bases, and 11 bases had no gene match. The CDR3 totals 15 residues. The CDR3 nucleotides read TGTGCCAGCACCGGTAATGGAGCGGGGGCAGAGACCCAGTACTTC. Its protein is CASTGNGAGAETQYF.

This clone was recorded a few times. V gene TRBV6-1 combines with J gene TRBJ1-5, with a possible D match to TRBD1 (6 bases). V lost 7 bases, J lost 3 bases, and 13 bases lay in between. Germline values: CDR1 MNHNS, CDR2 SASEGT. This CDR3 is built from 14 residues. The CDR3 DNA sequence: TGTGCCAGCAAATACGACAGGAACAATCAGCCCCAGCATTTT. Protein product: CASKYDRNNQPQHF.